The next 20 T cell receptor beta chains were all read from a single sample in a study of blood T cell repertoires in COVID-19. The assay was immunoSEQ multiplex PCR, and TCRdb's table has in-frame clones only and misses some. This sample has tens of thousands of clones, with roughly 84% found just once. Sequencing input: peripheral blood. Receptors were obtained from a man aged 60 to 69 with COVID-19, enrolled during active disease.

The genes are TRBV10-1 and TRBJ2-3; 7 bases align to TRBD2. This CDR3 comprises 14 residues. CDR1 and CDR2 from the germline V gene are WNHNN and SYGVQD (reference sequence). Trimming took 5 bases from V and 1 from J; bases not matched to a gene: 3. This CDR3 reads CASSSLAGTDTQYF. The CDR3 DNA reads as TGCGCCAGCAGTAGTCTAGCGGGCACAGATACGCAGTATTTT.

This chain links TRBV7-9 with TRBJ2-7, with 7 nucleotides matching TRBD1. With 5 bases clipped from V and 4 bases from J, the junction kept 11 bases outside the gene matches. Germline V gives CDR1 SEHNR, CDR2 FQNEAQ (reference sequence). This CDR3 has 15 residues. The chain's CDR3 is CASSPSNRGWYEQYF. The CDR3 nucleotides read TGTGCCAGCAGCCCCTCCAACAGGGGTTGGTACGAGCAGTACTTC.

CDR3 nucleotides: TGTGCCAGCAGCCAAGAATCCCTAGCGGCTCCCTACGAGCAGTACTTC. Translating gives CASSQESLAAPYEQYF. The rearrangement links TRBV3-1 (or the pseudogene TRBV3-2) to TRBJ2-7, with 7 bases identical to TRBD2. CDR1 and CDR2 from the germline V gene are LGHDT and YNNKEL (reference sequence). There are 16 residues in the CDR3. Trimming took 0 bases from V and 2 from J; bases not matched to a gene: 7.

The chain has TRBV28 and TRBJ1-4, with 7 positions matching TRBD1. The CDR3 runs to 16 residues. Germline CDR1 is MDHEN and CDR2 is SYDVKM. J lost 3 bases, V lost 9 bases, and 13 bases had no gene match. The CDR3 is CASLYGRGQANEKLFF. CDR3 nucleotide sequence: TGTGCCAGTCTATATGGAAGGGGGCAGGCTAATGAAAAACTGTTTTTT. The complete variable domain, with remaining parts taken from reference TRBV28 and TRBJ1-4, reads DVKVTQSSRYLVKRTGEKVFLECVQDMDHENMFWYRQDPGLGLRLIYFSYDVKMKEKGDIPEGYSVSREKKERFSLILESASTNQTSMYLCASLYGRGQANEKLFFGSGTQLSVL.

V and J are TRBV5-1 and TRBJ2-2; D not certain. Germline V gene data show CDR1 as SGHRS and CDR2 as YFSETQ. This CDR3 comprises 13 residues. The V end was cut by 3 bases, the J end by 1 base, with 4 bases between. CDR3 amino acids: CASSSGNTGELFF. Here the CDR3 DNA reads TGCGCCAGCAGCTCCGGGAACACCGGGGAGCTGTTTTTT.

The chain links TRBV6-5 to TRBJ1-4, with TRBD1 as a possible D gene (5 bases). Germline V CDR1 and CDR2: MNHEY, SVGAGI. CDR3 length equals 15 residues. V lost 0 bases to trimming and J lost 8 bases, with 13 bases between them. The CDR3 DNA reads TGTGCCAGCAGTTACTCGGGACGGCGGGGCGAAAAACTGTTTTTT. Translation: CASSYSGRRGEKLFF.

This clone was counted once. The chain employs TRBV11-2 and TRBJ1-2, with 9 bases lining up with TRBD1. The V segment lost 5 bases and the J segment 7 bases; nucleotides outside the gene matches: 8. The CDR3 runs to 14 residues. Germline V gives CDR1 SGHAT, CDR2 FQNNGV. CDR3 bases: TGTGCCAGCAGCCCCCAAAGGACAGGGGCTGGCTACACCTTC. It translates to CASSPQRTGAGYTF.

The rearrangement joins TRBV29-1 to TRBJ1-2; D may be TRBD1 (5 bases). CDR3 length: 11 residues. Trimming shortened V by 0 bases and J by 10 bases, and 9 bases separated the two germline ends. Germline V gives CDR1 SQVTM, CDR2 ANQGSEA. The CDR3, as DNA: TGCAGCGTTGAAGAGACAGTTCACTACACCTTC. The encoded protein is CSVEETVHYTF.

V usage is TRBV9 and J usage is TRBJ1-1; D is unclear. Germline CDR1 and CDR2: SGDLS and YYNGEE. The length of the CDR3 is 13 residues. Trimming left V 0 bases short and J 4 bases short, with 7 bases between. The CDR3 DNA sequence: TGTGCCAGCAGCGTAGGAGTCTTCACTGAAGCTTTCTTT. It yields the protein CASSVGVFTEAFF.

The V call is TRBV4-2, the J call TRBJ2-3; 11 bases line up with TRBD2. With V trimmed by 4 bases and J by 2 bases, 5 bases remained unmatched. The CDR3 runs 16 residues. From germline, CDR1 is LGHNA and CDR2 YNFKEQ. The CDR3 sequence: CASSPTTSGATDTQYF. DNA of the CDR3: TGTGCCAGCAGCCCTACGACTAGCGGGGCCACAGATACGCAGTATTTT.

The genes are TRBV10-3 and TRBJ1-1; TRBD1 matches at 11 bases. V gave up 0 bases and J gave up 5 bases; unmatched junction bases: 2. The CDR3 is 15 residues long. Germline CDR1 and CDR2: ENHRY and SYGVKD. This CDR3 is CAISESGTGGTEAFF. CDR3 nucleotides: TGTGCCATCAGTGAGTCCGGGACAGGGGGGACTGAAGCTTTCTTT.

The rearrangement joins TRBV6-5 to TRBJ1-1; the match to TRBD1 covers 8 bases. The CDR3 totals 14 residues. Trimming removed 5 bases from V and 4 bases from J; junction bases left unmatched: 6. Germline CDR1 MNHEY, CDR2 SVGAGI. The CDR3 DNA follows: TGTGCCAGCAGTCTGGACAGGGTGGGCACTGAAGCTTTCTTT. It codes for CASSLDRVGTEAFF.

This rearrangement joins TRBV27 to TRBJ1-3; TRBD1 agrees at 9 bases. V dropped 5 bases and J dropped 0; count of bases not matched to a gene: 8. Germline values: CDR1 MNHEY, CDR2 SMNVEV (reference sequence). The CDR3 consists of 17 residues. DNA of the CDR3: TGTGCCAGCAGTCTGACTGGACAGGGGTTCTCTGGAAACACCATATATTTT. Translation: CASSLTGQGFSGNTIYF.

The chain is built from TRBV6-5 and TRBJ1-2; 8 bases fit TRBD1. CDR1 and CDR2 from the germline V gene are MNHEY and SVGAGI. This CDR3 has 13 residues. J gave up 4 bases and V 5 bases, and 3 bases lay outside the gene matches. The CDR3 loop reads CASSTDRGYGYTF. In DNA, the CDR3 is TGTGCCAGCAGTACAGACAGGGGCTATGGCTACACCTTC.

CDR3 sequence reads: CASRYRISGNTIYF. Here the CDR3 DNA reads TGTGCCAGCAGATACAGGATCTCTGGAAACACCATATATTTT. The chain joins TRBV2 to TRBJ1-3; weak D call: TRBD1 (5 bases). Germline CDR1 SNHLY, CDR2 FYNNEI. The V end was cut by 6 bases, the J end by 0 bases, with 9 bases between. The CDR3 is made up of 14 amino acids.

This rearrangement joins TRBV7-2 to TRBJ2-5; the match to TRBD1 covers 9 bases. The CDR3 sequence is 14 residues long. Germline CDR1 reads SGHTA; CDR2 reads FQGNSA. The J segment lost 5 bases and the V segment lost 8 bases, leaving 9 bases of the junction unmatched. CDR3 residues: CASQRGTGFETQYF. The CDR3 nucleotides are TGTGCCAGCCAGAGAGGGACAGGGTTTGAGACCCAGTACTTC.

CDR3 protein: CASSTLQGPPQPQHF. The CDR3 DNA follows: TGTGCCAGCAGTACCCTACAGGGCCCACCGCAGCCCCAGCATTTT. The chain combines TRBV27 with TRBJ1-5; the D gene is possibly TRBD1 (6 bases). This CDR3 contains 15 residues. Trimming stripped 5 bases from V and 7 bases from J, with 18 bases between. Germline CDR1 reads MNHEY; CDR2 reads SMNVEV (reference sequence).

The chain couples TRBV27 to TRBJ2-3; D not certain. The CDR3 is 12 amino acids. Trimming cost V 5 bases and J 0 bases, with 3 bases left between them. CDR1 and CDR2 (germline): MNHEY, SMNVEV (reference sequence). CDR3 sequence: CASSLSTDTQYF. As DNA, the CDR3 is TGTGCCAGCAGTCTGAGCACAGATACGCAGTATTTT.

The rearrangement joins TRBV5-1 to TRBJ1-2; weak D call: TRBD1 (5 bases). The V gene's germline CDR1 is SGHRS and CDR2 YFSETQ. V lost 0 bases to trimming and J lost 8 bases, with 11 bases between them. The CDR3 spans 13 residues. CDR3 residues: CASSLAGGDGYTF. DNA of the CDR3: TGCGCCAGCAGCTTGGCGGGCGGGGACGGCTACACCTTC.

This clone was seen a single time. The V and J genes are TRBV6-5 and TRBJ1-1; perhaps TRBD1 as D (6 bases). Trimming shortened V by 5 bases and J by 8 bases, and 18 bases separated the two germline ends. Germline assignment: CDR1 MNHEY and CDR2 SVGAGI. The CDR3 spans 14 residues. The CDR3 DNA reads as TGTGCCAGCAGTACCGGGACACCGATGGGGGAAGCTTTCTTT. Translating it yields CASSTGTPMGEAFF.